These 5 T cell receptor beta chains were all obtained from the same sample, sequenced in a study of spatial heterogeneity in lung cancer. The time point denotes: sample taken at primary tumor resection. Whole RNA came from tumor, nontumor lung or frozen PBMC and was sequenced without being sorted. TCRdb ran MiXCR on the 5' RACE reads and lists one entry per CDR3 protein. The table has about 38,000 distinct CDR3 sequences, around 7.5% seen once; the top ten hold approximately 30%. Sequences were derived from PBMCs, sampled at surgery. These receptors originate from a male donor with early-stage non-small cell lung cancer.

This clonotype occurred many times. The J gene is TRBJ2-7, the V gene TRBV5-1; 7 bases agree with TRBD1. The CDR3 contains 15 residues. V dropped 4 bases and J dropped 0; count of bases not matched to a gene: 7. CDR1 SGHRS and CDR2 YFSETQ come from the germline V gene. The CDR3 nucleotides are TGCGCCAGCAGCGCCCCGGGACAGAGCTCCTACGAGCAGTACTTC. It encodes CASSAPGQSSYEQYF.

This clonotype has a count of ten or more. The chain combines TRBV5-4 with TRBJ1-6; 8 bases align to TRBD1. The germline CDR1 and CDR2 sequences are SGHNT and YYREEE (reference sequence). V lost 10 bases to trimming and J lost 9 bases; unmatched junction nucleotides: 12. The CDR3 has 14 residues. CDR3 residues: CACMSGQGGSPLHF. CDR3 sequence (DNA): TGTGCCTGCATGTCCGGACAGGGAGGTTCACCCCTCCACTTT.

This clonotype was observed at least ten times. The gene calls are TRBV27 and TRBJ2-3; TRBD1 or TRBD2 may be the D gene (5 bases each). Per germline, CDR1 MNHEY and CDR2 SMNVEV (reference sequence). The V end lost 5 bases, the J end lost 0 bases, and 12 bases lay between the germline ends. CDR3 size: 15 residues. In nucleotides, the CDR3 is TGTGCCAGCAGTCCCCGGGACCGAAGCACAGATACGCAGTATTTT. Protein: CASSPRDRSTDTQYF.

This clonotype was seen ten or more times. V usage is TRBV28 and J usage is TRBJ2-5, with D possibly being TRBD1 (5 bases). Deletions cut 5 bases from V and 2 bases from J, with 9 bases between. The CDR3 has 13 amino acids. Per germline, CDR1 MDHEN and CDR2 SYDVKM. CDR3 in amino acids: CASSLGQQETQYF. DNA for the CDR3: TGTGCCAGCAGTCTGGGGCAGCAAGAGACCCAGTACTTC.

There are a few counts of this clonotype. The chain's CDR3 is CSASLAGPYEQYF. The CDR3 bases are TGCAGTGCCTCACTAGCGGGACCCTACGAGCAGTACTTC. The chain is built from TRBV20-1 and TRBJ2-7; 10 bases are shared with TRBD2. The CDR3 covers 13 residues. Germline CDR1 and CDR2: DFQATT and SNEGSKA (reference sequence). V lost 6 bases, J lost 2 bases, and 4 bases stayed unmatched.